This T cell receptor beta chain was sequenced during a study of blood T cell repertoires in COVID-19. Across the study: The United States, Italy and Spain supplied acute and convalescent COVID-19 samples. Sources were T cells, B-cell-depleted T cells, or PBMCs; the material itself was cDNA or gDNA.

Using immunoSEQ multiplex PCR, the repertoire was profiled, and TCRdb retains in-frame clones only, with some absent. The sample consists of over 130,000 clones, about 82% of them appearing once. CDR3 length equals 15 residues. V lost 3 bases, J lost 2 bases, and 6 bases stayed unmatched. Germline assignment: CDR1 SGDLS and CDR2 YYNGEE. The chain carries TRBV9 and TRBJ2-7; 9 nucleotides match TRBD1. The receptor's source is a man over 45 with acute or convalescent COVID-19. Sequencing input: peripheral blood. The CDR3: CASSGTGEKAYEQYF. The CDR3 DNA is TGTGCCAGCAGCGGGACAGGGGAAAAGGCCTACGAGCAGTACTTC. Full variable domain (missing parts from reference TRBV9 and TRBJ2-7): DSGVTQTPKHLITATGQRVTLRCSPRSGDLSVYWYQQSLDQGLQFLIQYYNGEERAKGNILERFSAQQFPDLHSELNLSSLELGDSALYFCASSGTGEKAYEQYFGPGTRLTVT.